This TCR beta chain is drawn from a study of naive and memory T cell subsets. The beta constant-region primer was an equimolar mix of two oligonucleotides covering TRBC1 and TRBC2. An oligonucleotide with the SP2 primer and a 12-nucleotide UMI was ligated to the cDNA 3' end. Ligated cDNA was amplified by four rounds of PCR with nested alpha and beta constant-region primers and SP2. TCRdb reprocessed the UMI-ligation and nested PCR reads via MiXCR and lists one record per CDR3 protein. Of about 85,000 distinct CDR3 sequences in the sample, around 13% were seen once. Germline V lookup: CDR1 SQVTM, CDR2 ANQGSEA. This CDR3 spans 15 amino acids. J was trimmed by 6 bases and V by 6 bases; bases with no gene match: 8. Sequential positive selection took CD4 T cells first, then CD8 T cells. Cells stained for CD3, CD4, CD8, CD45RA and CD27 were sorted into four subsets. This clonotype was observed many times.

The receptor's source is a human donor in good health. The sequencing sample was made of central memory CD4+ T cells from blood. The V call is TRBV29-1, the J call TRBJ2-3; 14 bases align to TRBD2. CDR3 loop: CSVLGLAGGSDTQYF. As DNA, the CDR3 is TGCAGCGTCCTAGGACTAGCGGGAGGATCGGATACGCAGTATTTT.